This T cell receptor (beta chain) came from a study of T-cell reconstitution after alpha-beta-depleted transplantation in children. Preparation of the TCRbeta library was carried out with unique molecular identifiers. TCRdb ran MiXCR on the PCR reads and lists one entry per CDR3 protein. The table shows 90,000 to 130,000 distinct CDR3 sequences, with 9% to 12% occurring only once. V was clipped by 2 bases and J by 5 bases; unmatched bases: 5. This CDR3 region has 15 residues. This clonotype was seen repeatedly, ten times or more. V and J are TRBV12-3 or TRBV12-4 and TRBJ2-5; 10 bases map to TRBD2. The sequence came from a human donor who donated a stem cell graft to a child with acute lymphoblastic leukemia. The input for sequencing was PBMCs from the stem cell graft donor, taken from the stem cell graft. The CDR3 DNA sequence: TGTGCCAGCAGTTTACATCAGCGGGGGGGGGAGACCCAGTACTTC. Its translation: CASSLHQRGGETQYF.